Each of the 18 T cell receptor beta chains below was sequenced from the same sample in a study of T cells after posttransplantation cyclophosphamide. Controls had myeloablative marrow grafts with methotrexate and calcineurin inhibitor, sampled at 1 year. Repertoires were generated with immunoSEQ multiplex PCR, while TCRdb's copy carries only in-frame clones and drops some. The sample consists of about 16,000 clones, approximately 81% of them appearing once. Sequences were derived from PBMCs, sampled around 410 days after allogeneic stem cell transplant with calcineurin inhibitor and methotrexate. The source is a male patient between 25 and 39 years old who received an allogeneic stem cell transplant from an unrelated donor, was CMV-positive, and had acute and chronic GVHD. Some T cells may originate from the graft donor.

This clone was recorded once. This chain connects TRBV2 to TRBJ2-4, with 7 bases aligning to TRBD1. The V gene's germline CDR1 is SNHLY and CDR2 FYNNEI. The CDR3 is 14 residues long. J gave up 15 bases and V 4 bases, and 15 bases lay outside the gene matches. The CDR3 region is CASSVGDSQGPGYF. DNA of the CDR3: TGTGCCAGCAGTGTGGGGGACAGCCAAGGCCCTGGGTACTTC.

The rearrangement uses TRBV6-6 and TRBJ2-1; maybe TRBD2 (5 bases). Trimming shortened V by 0 bases and J by 9 bases, and 12 bases separated the two germline ends. CDR1 is MNHNY, CDR2 SVGAGI, per germline (reference sequence). The CDR3 is 14 amino acids. CDR3 residues: CASSYSISAGEQFF. CDR3 bases: TGTGCCAGCAGTTACTCGATTAGCGCGGGTGAGCAGTTCTTC.

The chain couples TRBV29-1 to TRBJ2-7, with 7 bases fitting TRBD1. The CDR3 totals 14 residues. The germline gives CDR1 SQVTM, CDR2 ANQGSEA. Trimming at V came to 0 bases and at J to 4 bases, leaving 6 bases not matched to a gene. CDR3 protein: CSVEEEGGMYEQYF. In DNA, the CDR3 is TGCAGCGTTGAAGAAGAAGGGGGCATGTACGAGCAGTACTTC.

This sequence joins TRBV7-3 and TRBJ2-2, with TRBD2 matching over 8 bases. V was clipped by 5 bases and J by 2 bases; unmatched bases: 7. CDR3 length: 16 residues. Germline V gene sequence: CDR1 SGHTA, CDR2 FQGTGA. CDR3 protein: CASSPRTSPNTGELFF. The CDR3 nucleotides are TGTGCCAGCAGCCCGCGGACTAGCCCTAACACCGGGGAGCTGTTTTTT.

There are a few counts of this clone. The V gene is TRBV4-3, the J gene TRBJ2-7; tentatively, D is TRBD1 (6 bases). Trimming stripped 0 bases from V and 7 bases from J, with 16 bases between. The CDR3 extends over 15 amino acids. The germline V gene encodes CDR1 LGHNA and CDR2 YSLEER. CDR3 in DNA: TGCGCCAGCAGCCAAGACCGGGACACCGCCTGGGAGCAGTACTTC. It translates to CASSQDRDTAWEQYF.

The chain employs TRBV4-3 and TRBJ1-1; D gene ambiguous. V lost 0 bases and J lost 2, with 10 bases in between. This CDR3 has 15 residues. Germline V gene sequence: CDR1 LGHNA, CDR2 YSLEER. CDR3 region: CASSQDTSFNTEAFF. The CDR3 DNA is TGCGCCAGCAGCCAAGATACCAGTTTCAACACTGAAGCTTTCTTT.

The chain carries TRBV18 and TRBJ2-3; 8 bases map to TRBD2. This CDR3 has 16 amino acids. V lost 1 base, J lost 4 bases, and 7 bases stayed unmatched. Germline V gene lookup returns CDR1 KGHSH and CDR2 LQKENI. The CDR3 region has the DNA TGTGCCAGCTCACCACAGAACGGGGGGGCCGCAGATACGCAGTATTTT. Translating it yields CASSPQNGGAADTQYF. Combining the CDR3 with reference TRBV18 and TRBJ2-3 gives the whole variable domain NAGVMQNPRHLVRRRGQEARLRCSPMKGHSHVYWYRQLPEEGLKFMVYLQKENIIDESGMPKERFSAEFPKEGPSILRIQQVVRGDSAAYFCASSPQNGGAADTQYFGPGTRLTVL.

The chain uses TRBV30 and TRBJ1-5; the D gene is possibly TRBD1 (5 bases). V was clipped by 3 bases and J by 7 bases, with 19 bases between them. The V gene's germline CDR1 is GTSNPN and CDR2 SVGIG (reference sequence). The CDR3 loop spans 15 amino acids. The CDR3 is CAWRAGGSSWQPQHF. The DNA for the CDR3 is TGTGCCTGGAGGGCCGGGGGAAGTTCGTGGCAGCCCCAGCATTTT.

This sequence joins TRBV7-3 and TRBJ2-3; 13 nucleotides line up with TRBD2. The junction had 2 bases not matched to a gene; V was cut back by 5 bases and J by 0 bases. Looked up from germline, CDR1 is SGHTA and CDR2 is FQGTGA. The CDR3 totals 16 residues. The CDR3 is CASSQLAGGSTDTQYF. CDR3 coding DNA: TGTGCCAGCAGCCAACTAGCGGGGGGGAGCACAGATACGCAGTATTTT.

CDR3 DNA: TGTGCTAGTGGTTTGGTCCTCCGGGGGGACGACGAGCAGTACTTC. Translated, it gives CASGLVLRGDDEQYF. This chain connects TRBV12-5 to TRBJ2-7; 7 bases line up with TRBD2. This CDR3 comprises 15 residues. V lost 0 bases to trimming and J lost 5 bases; unmatched junction nucleotides: 7. Per germline, CDR1 LGHNT and CDR2 FRNRAP.

V is TRBV7-9 and J is TRBJ1-6, with D unresolved. Germline-derived CDR1 and CDR2 are SEHNR and FQNEAQ (reference sequence). Between the trimmed V and J ends, which lost 5 bases and 15 bases, there was a span of 17 bases. This CDR3 has 13 amino acids. The CDR3 nucleotides are TGTGCCAGCAGCCGAGTAGGACTTTCCATCCTCCACTTT. Amino acid sequence: CASSRVGLSILHF.

The chain recombines TRBV5-6 with TRBJ1-5; 8 bases fit TRBD1. The CDR3 is made up of 15 amino acids. The trim removed 4 bases at V and 1 base at J, leaving 4 bases unmatched. Germline CDR1 SGHDT, CDR2 YYEEEE. In DNA, the CDR3 is TGTGCCAGCAGCCACCGGGACAGGAGCAATCAGCCCCAGCATTTT. Translating it yields CASSHRDRSNQPQHF.

Here the CDR3 reads CASSLVAGDRISTYEQYF. The CDR3 DNA follows: TGTGCCAGCAGCTTAGTCGCTGGAGACAGGATCAGTACTTACGAGCAGTACTTC. The chain combines TRBV7-8 with TRBJ2-7, with D maybe TRBD1 (6 bases). The V and J ends lost 1 base and 4 bases respectively, with 23 bases between them. Germline lookup yields CDR1 SGHVS and CDR2 FQNEAQ. This CDR3 is built from 18 residues.

The chain joins TRBV7-9 to TRBJ2-6, with 7 bases that match TRBD2. The V gene's germline CDR1 is SEHNR and CDR2 FQNEAQ (reference sequence). V lost 5 bases and J lost 0; bases outside the gene matches: 4. The CDR3 extends over 16 amino acids. CDR3 DNA: TGTGCCAGCAGCCCCTCGGGGGGCTCTGGGGCCAACGTCCTGACTTTC. Encoded protein: CASSPSGGSGANVLTF.

This clone has only a few counts. The V call is TRBV6-6, the J call TRBJ2-7; 8 nucleotides agree with TRBD2. The CDR3 has 15 residues. V shed 0 bases and J 0 bases; nucleotides not matched to a gene: 1. Germline CDR1 reads MNHNY; CDR2 reads SVGAGI (reference sequence). CDR3 DNA sequence: TGTGCCAGCAGTTACTCTAGCGGGAACTCCTACGAGCAGTACTTC. Its translation: CASSYSSGNSYEQYF.

CDR3 loop: CASSNRQAYEQYF. Written as DNA, the CDR3 is TGTGCCAGCAGTAATCGACAGGCCTACGAGCAGTACTTC. The genes are TRBV7-8 and TRBJ2-7; a possible D gene is TRBD1 (6 bases). The V end lost 6 bases, the J end lost 2 bases, and 11 bases lay between the germline ends. Germline loops: CDR1 SGHVS, CDR2 FQNEAQ. The CDR3 covers 13 residues.

J is TRBJ2-1 and V is TRBV5-4, with 12 bases fitting TRBD2. CDR1 SGHNT and CDR2 YYREEE come from the germline V gene (reference sequence). Losses at the gene ends were 3 bases for V and 7 bases for J; bases not matched to a gene: 11. The CDR3 length is 17 residues. CDR3 residues: CASSSLTSGRMRNEQFF. For the CDR3, the DNA is TGTGCCAGCAGCTCCTTGACTAGCGGGAGAATGAGGAATGAGCAGTTCTTC.

The rearrangement links TRBV5-1 to TRBJ2-1; 10 bases fit TRBD1. Looked up from germline, CDR1 is SGHRS and CDR2 is YFSETQ. Trimming took 4 bases from V and 2 from J; bases not matched to a gene: 6. The CDR3 is made up of 16 amino acids. The CDR3 here is CASSHGTGVAYNEQFF. The DNA for the CDR3 is TGCGCCAGCAGCCATGGGACAGGGGTTGCCTACAATGAGCAGTTCTTC. The whole variable domain, filled in from reference TRBV5-1 and TRBJ2-1, reads KAGVTQTPRYLIKTRGQQVTLSCSPISGHRSVSWYQQTPGQGLQFLFEYFSETQRNKGNFPGRFSGRQFSNSRSEMNVSTLELGDSALYLCASSHGTGVAYNEQFFGPGTRLTVL.